This entry describes one T cell receptor (beta chain). Its antigen is as yet unknown. This specimen belongs to a study of cytotoxic CD8 clonotypes in ibrutinib-treated CLL. About the research overall: Around 25 partial and 2 complete responses; at median approximately 70 months, around 14 remitted, around 12 progressed. After a median around 12 months on treatment (6 to 36), response samples were drawn.

Libraries were prepared by immunoSEQ multiplex PCR; TCRdb keeps only in-frame clonotypes and omits some of them. The table records some 47,000 clones, more than 55% of them present only once. The V end was cut by 8 bases, the J end by 2 bases, with 16 bases between. The CDR3 length is 15 residues. CDR1 and CDR2 (germline): LNHDA, SQIVND (reference sequence). Findings and limits, study-wide: Clonality grew at ibrutinib response; at progression, it decreased back toward baseline. Contraction or stability on treatment was seen for public clonotypes, which were uncommon.

Sample: PBMCs, taken after 24 months of ibrutinib treatment. V gene TRBV19 combines with J gene TRBJ2-1, with a tentative D call TRBD2 (7 bases). This sequence was found in a human donor with chronic lymphocytic leukemia. CDR3: CASGFKGGAYNEQFF. The CDR3 DNA reads TGTGCCAGTGGTTTTAAAGGGGGGGCCTACAATGAGCAGTTCTTC.